The rows below give T cell receptor beta chains drawn from one sample of a study of T cells in Graves' hyperthyroidism and ophthalmopathy. TCRdb processed the multiplex PCR reads anew with MiXCR; each CDR3 protein has one entry. Of about 590,000 distinct CDR3 sequences in the sample, approximately 15% were seen once. Sequenced material: blood. Receptor source: a woman aged 30 to 39 with Graves' hyperthyroidism. Both conserved end residues are part of each CDR3. The D gene is left open where the match is weak. The size entry is marked missing in some rows and otherwise reads once, few, many or a size class.

j_call,clone_size,d_call,v_call,cdr3_length,cdr3_nt,cdr3_aa
TRBJ1-6,few,TRBD1,TRBV19,13,TGTGCCAGTACGGACAGGGATGGCTCACCCCTCCACTTT,CASTDRDGSPLHF
TRBJ1-1,many,TRBD1,TRBV7-2,15,TGTGCCAGCAGCTCAGGGACAGGGATGAACACTGAAGCTTTCTTT,CASSSGTGMNTEAFF
TRBJ2-3,-,TRBD2,TRBV5-8,16,TGTGCCAGCAGCCAGACTAGCGGGATGAGCACAGATACGCAGTATTTT,CASSQTSGMSTDTQYF
TRBJ2-2,few,TRBD1,TRBV19,16,TGTGCCAGTAGTACACATCAGGGACAGTCCGCCGGGGAGCTGTTTTTT,CASSTHQGQSAGELFF
TRBJ2-3,many,TRBD1,TRBV11-2,18,TGTGCCAGCAGCCCCCGGACAGGAGGTACCCAGACCGCAGATACGCAGTATTTT,CASSPRTGGTQTADTQYF
TRBJ2-1,many,-,TRBV20-1,14,TGCAGTGCCAGACCCGACTCGAACTTCAATGAGCAGTTCTTC,CSARPDSNFNEQFF
TRBJ2-1,many,-,TRBV12-3/TRBV12-4,15,TGTGCCAGCAGCCCGACTCGACGCTCCTACAATGAGCAGTTCTTC,CASSPTRRSYNEQFF
TRBJ2-7,few,-,TRBV6-1,12,TGTGCCAGCATGACTCTGTCCTACGAGCAGTACTTC,CASMTLSYEQYF
TRBJ2-5,-,TRBD2,TRBV20-1,14,TGCAGTGCCGCTGGGACTAGATTTGAAGAGACCCAGTACTTC,CSAAGTRFEETQYF
TRBJ1-1,many,-,TRBV29-1,14,TGCAGCGTTGAAGCCTGGACCGGTCTGACTGAAGCTTTCTTT,CSVEAWTGLTEAFF
TRBJ2-1,many,-,TRBV20-1,15,TGCAGTGCCCCACTAGCCGAACGCTCCTACAATGAGCAGTTCTTC,CSAPLAERSYNEQFF
TRBJ1-2,many,TRBD1,TRBV5-1,14,TGCGCCAGCAGCTTGGTGGGACAGGGGGTCGGCTACACCTTC,CASSLVGQGVGYTF
TRBJ2-2,-,-,TRBV28,14,TGTGCCAGCAGTTTAGCGGTTCATGGCGGGGAGCTGTTTTTT,CASSLAVHGGELFF
TRBJ1-5,many,-,TRBV25-1,18,TGTGCCAGCAGTGAATGGGTTATTGGGGGGCGAGAAGGTCAGCCCCAGCATTTT,CASSEWVIGGREGQPQHF
TRBJ2-7,few,TRBD2,TRBV7-9,14,TGTGCCAGCAGCCACGGGAGGACCTCCTACGAGCAGTACTTC,CASSHGRTSYEQYF
TRBJ2-7,many,TRBD1,TRBV3-1,14,TGTGCCAGCAGCCAAGGGGGCAGGGGGCCGCAGCAGTACTTC,CASSQGGRGPQQYF
TRBJ1-1,many,-,TRBV7-9,12,TGTGCCAGCACCAACCCGAACACTGAAGCTTTCTTT,CASTNPNTEAFF
TRBJ1-4,many,-,TRBV6-1,16,TGTGCCAGCAGTGAAGGGAGGACAGAAACTAATGAAAAACTGTTTTTT,CASSEGRTETNEKLFF
TRBJ2-4,many,-,TRBV18,13,TGTGCCAGCTCACCAGCGGCGAGGGACATTCAGTACTTC,CASSPAARDIQYF
TRBJ1-4,many,TRBD1,TRBV2,14,TGTGCCAGCAGTGCCGGGACAGGGCCGGAAAAACTGTTTTTT,CASSAGTGPEKLFF
TRBJ2-3,many,-,TRBV18,13,TGTGCCAGCTCACGCATTCGTCCAGATACGCAGTATTTT,CASSRIRPDTQYF
TRBJ2-2,once,-,TRBV6-9,15,TGTGCCAGCAGTTCACCCACAGGGTTTTCCGGGGAGCTGTTTTTT,CASSSPTGFSGELFF
TRBJ1-2,-,-,TRBV10-3,13,TGTGCCATCAGTACCCCGGGGTTCTATGGCTACACCTTC,CAISTPGFYGYTF
TRBJ2-1,-,TRBD2,TRBV11-2,16,TGTGCCAGCAGAAGGACTAGCGGGATCTCCTACAATGAGCAGTTCTTC,CASRRTSGISYNEQFF
TRBJ1-2,-,TRBD1,TRBV5-1,14,TGCGCCAGCAGCATAACAGGGGTGGCCTATGGCTACGCCTTC,CASSITGVAYGYAF
TRBJ2-2,many,TRBD2,TRBV20-1,15,TGCAGTGCTAGAGGGGCGGGAGAGTCAGCCGGGGAGCTGTTTTTT,CSARGAGESAGELFF
TRBJ2-1,-,-,TRBV7-2,18,TGTGCCAGCAGCTCAGTAGTAGGGGGGGCCGTCTCCTACAATGAGCAGTTCTTC,CASSSVVGGAVSYNEQFF
TRBJ1-5,-,-,TRBV7-9,15,TGTGCCAGCAGCTTAGGGGGTCCCAGCAATCAGCCCCAGCATTTT,CASSLGGPSNQPQHF